Each of the 25 T cell receptor beta chains below was sequenced from the same sample in a study of CD8 T cells in Susac syndrome. With random hexamers, reverse transcription was performed on about 0.5 to 1 ug of RNA. TCRdb re-derived calls from the immunoSEQ multiplex PCR reads in MiXCR, one entry per CDR3 protein. The sample lists 77,000 or so distinct CDR3 sequences; more than 85% were seen once. The sample comprised CD4+ T cells from PBMCs. These receptors came from a human donor with Susac syndrome.

This clonotype appeared once. At one end the junction does not follow the germline gene, possibly because of a read error. This rearrangement joins TRBV7-9 to TRBJ2-7; possible D gene TRBD2, 6 bases. Looked up from germline, CDR1 is SEHNR and CDR2 is FQNEAQ (reference sequence). CDR3 length equals 14 residues. The CDR3 loop is CASSLVRDSHEQYF. The CDR3 DNA follows: TGTGCCAGCAGCTTAGTTCGGGACTCCCACGAGCAGTACTTC.

The genes are TRBV11-2 and TRBJ2-1; 11 positions match TRBD2. The CDR3 has 15 amino acids. Per the germline V gene, CDR1 is SGHAT and CDR2 is FQNNGV. V lost 5 bases to trimming and J lost 4 bases; unmatched junction nucleotides: 4. In DNA, the CDR3 is TGTGCCAGCAGCGAAACTAGCGGGGGTTACAATGAGCAGTTCTTC. Its protein product is CASSETSGGYNEQFF.

The chain combines TRBV5-6 with TRBJ2-3; D is undetermined. Per the germline V gene, CDR1 is SGHDT and CDR2 is YYEEEE. The ends were cut back, 2 bases at V and 10 bases at J, with 11 bases in the middle. The CDR3 loop spans 12 amino acids. CDR3 nucleotides: TGTGCCAGCAGCTTAGGTCCTGGGTCGCAGTATTTT. Translated: CASSLGPGSQYF.

The V call is TRBV28, the J call TRBJ1-2, with 8 nucleotides matching TRBD1. CDR1 and CDR2 from the germline V gene are MDHEN and SYDVKM. Unmatched junction bases numbered 9, after V lost 9 bases and J lost 6 bases. This CDR3 has 13 residues. CDR3 DNA sequence: TGTGCCAGTCGGATTTTACAGGGGGATGGCTACACCTTC. Its protein product is CASRILQGDGYTF.

The rearrangement joins TRBV5-1 to TRBJ2-3; TRBD2 aligns across 9 bases. The V and J ends lost 1 base and 2 bases, in that order; junction bases with no gene match: 2. CDR1 SGHRS and CDR2 YFSETQ come from the germline V gene. This CDR3 contains 15 residues. CDR3 residues: CASSLTSGFTDTQYF. Here the CDR3 DNA reads TGCGCCAGCAGCTTGACTAGCGGGTTCACAGATACGCAGTATTTT.

The J gene is TRBJ1-1, the V gene TRBV6-4; a possible D gene is TRBD1 (6 bases). The length of the CDR3 is 15 residues. Trimming took off 0 bases at V and 5 bases at J, with 13 bases between the two ends. CDR1 and CDR2 from the germline V gene are MRHNA and SNTAGT. CDR3: CASSDSTGGNTEAFF. The DNA for the CDR3 is TGTGCCAGCAGTGACTCGACCGGGGGCAATACTGAAGCTTTCTTT.

The chain links TRBV4-1 to TRBJ1-1; the D gene is possibly TRBD1 (6 bases). The CDR3 is 15 amino acids. CDR1 and CDR2 from the germline V gene are MGHRA and YSYEKL. Trimming took 2 bases from V and 3 from J, leaving 13 bases between them. The CDR3 region is CASSQFVRGDTEAFF. CDR3 bases: TGCGCCAGCAGCCAATTCGTTAGGGGGGACACTGAAGCTTTCTTT.

The chain carries TRBV7-6 and TRBJ2-3; D gene uncertain. Germline loops: CDR1 SGHVS, CDR2 FNYEAQ. The CDR3 consists of 14 residues. With 2 bases removed from V and 2 bases from J, the gap between germline ends came to 8 bases. This chain's CDR3 is CASSLLLPTDTQYF. The CDR3 region has the DNA TGTGCCAGCAGCTTATTACTTCCCACAGATACGCAGTATTTT.

The genes are TRBV7-9 and TRBJ1-1; 7 bases match TRBD1. With 5 bases clipped from V and 5 bases from J, the junction kept 8 bases outside the gene matches. The CDR3 spans 14 residues. CDR1 SEHNR and CDR2 FQNEAQ come from the germline V gene (reference sequence). The CDR3 sequence is CASSLRGLGTEAFF. CDR3 bases: TGTGCCAGCAGCCTAAGGGGGCTGGGGACTGAAGCTTTCTTT.

The chain recombines TRBV7-9 with TRBJ1-6, with 7 bases identical to TRBD1. Trimming at V came to 5 bases and at J to 12 bases, leaving 13 bases not matched to a gene. The CDR3 consists of 15 residues. CDR1 is SEHNR, CDR2 FQNEAQ, per germline (reference sequence). The chain's CDR3 is CASSTGQASGGPLHF. The CDR3 nucleotides read TGTGCCAGCAGCACAGGACAGGCCTCAGGAGGACCCCTCCACTTT.

The chain combines TRBV20-1 with TRBJ2-7; a weak D match, TRBD2 (6 bases). Germline CDR1 reads DFQATT; CDR2 reads SNEGSKA (reference sequence). Trimming removed 5 bases from V and 2 bases from J, with 10 bases in between. The CDR3 has 12 residues. In DNA, the CDR3 is TGCAGTGCTTGTAGCGGAGCCTACGAGCAGTACTTC. Its translation is CSACSGAYEQYF.

The J gene is TRBJ1-1, the V gene TRBV10-3; 9 nucleotides line up with TRBD1. This CDR3 has 15 amino acids. V shed 2 bases and J 5 bases; nucleotides not matched to a gene: 6. The germline CDR1 and CDR2 sequences are ENHRY and SYGVKD. As DNA, the CDR3 is TGTGCCATCAGTGAGCCAGCGGACAGGGGAACTGAAGCTTTCTTT. Translating gives CAISEPADRGTEAFF.

The chain's CDR3 is CASSPVRGTSVLNEQFF. The DNA of the CDR3 is TGTGCCAGCAGCCCCGTAAGAGGGACTAGCGTTCTCAATGAGCAGTTCTTC. The chain employs TRBV7-9 and TRBJ2-1, with 10 bases aligning to TRBD2. The CDR3 contains 17 residues. The ends lost 5 bases at V and 6 bases at J; junction bases unmatched: 13. CDR1 and CDR2 (germline): SEHNR, FQNEAQ (reference sequence). The full variable domain, rest sourced from reference TRBV7-9 and TRBJ2-1, is DTGVSQNPRHKITKRGQNVTFRCDPISEHNRLYWYRQTLGQGPEFLTYFQNEAQLEKSRLLSDRFSAERPKGSFSTLEIQRTEQGDSAMYLCASSPVRGTSVLNEQFFGPGTRLTVL.

This chain joins TRBV24-1 and TRBJ1-5; the match to TRBD1 covers 12 bases. Germline V CDR1 and CDR2: KGHDR, SFDVKD. The V gene end was trimmed by 9 bases and the J gene end by 5 bases; junction bases not matched to a gene: 4. This CDR3 spans 14 amino acids. This chain's CDR3 is CATRGQGADQPQHF. The CDR3 coding sequence is TGTGCCACCCGGGGACAGGGGGCCGATCAGCCCCAGCATTTT.

J is TRBJ2-5 and V is TRBV28; D is ambiguous. The CDR3 runs to 13 residues. V was shortened by 10 bases and J by 2 bases, with 14 bases between the two germline ends. Germline V gene data show CDR1 as MDHEN and CDR2 as SYDVKM. CDR3 in amino acids: CATADAGQETQYF. CDR3 DNA: TGTGCCACGGCGGATGCTGGGCAAGAGACCCAGTACTTC.

The chain is built from TRBV5-4 and TRBJ1-1; unclear D gene. The CDR3 consists of 15 residues. V dropped 1 base and J dropped 1 base, with 11 bases sitting between them. From germline, CDR1 is SGHNT and CDR2 YYREEE (reference sequence). The CDR3 nucleotides read TGTGCCAGCAGCTTGTCCTCGGGGAAGAACACTGAAGCTTTCTTT. Its translation is CASSLSSGKNTEAFF. Combining the CDR3 with reference TRBV5-4 and TRBJ1-1 gives the whole variable domain ETGVTQSPTHLIKTRGQQVTLRCSSQSGHNTVSWYQQALGQGPQFIFQYYREEENGRGNFPPRFSGLQFPNYSSELNVNALELDDSALYLCASSLSSGKNTEAFFGQGTRLTVV.

The J gene is TRBJ2-1, the V gene TRBV9; 7 nucleotides line up with TRBD2. The CDR3 runs 16 residues. V was pared by 5 bases and J by 8 bases, with 16 bases of the junction left unmatched. The V gene's germline CDR1 is SGDLS and CDR2 YYNGEE. The DNA of the CDR3 is TGTGCCAGCAGAGCGGGGTCAGGGCTGGGGTCGGATGAGCAGTTCTTC. Its protein product is CASRAGSGLGSDEQFF.

The genes are TRBV19 and TRBJ2-5; 7 bases align to TRBD1. V was pared by 5 bases and J by 7 bases, with 10 bases of the junction left unmatched. Germline assignment: CDR1 LNHDA and CDR2 SQIVND (reference sequence). CDR3 length: 14 residues. The CDR3 DNA reads as TGTGCCAGTAGTGTACGACAGGGATCAACGACCCAGTACTTC. It codes for CASSVRQGSTTQYF.

The rearrangement uses TRBV6-2 or TRBV6-3 and TRBJ2-2, with D tentatively TRBD1 or TRBD2 (6 bases each). Germline CDR1 is MNHEY and CDR2 is SVGEGT. This CDR3 comprises 16 residues. The V end was cut by 7 bases, the J end by 1 base, with 16 bases between. The CDR3 reads CASNGGHRLNTGELFF. For the CDR3, the DNA is TGTGCCAGCAACGGGGGACACCGACTGAACACCGGGGAGCTGTTTTTT.

V usage is TRBV18 and J usage is TRBJ2-5, with 12 bases aligning to TRBD2. J was trimmed by 5 bases and V by 0 bases; bases with no gene match: 4. The CDR3 consists of 16 residues. CDR1 and CDR2 (germline): KGHSH, LQKENI. The CDR3 nucleotides are TGTGCCAGCTCACCACCTAGACTAGCGGGAGACGAGACCCAGTACTTC. It specifies CASSPPRLAGDETQYF.

This clonotype came up once. This chain links TRBV9 with TRBJ1-6; D may be TRBD1 (5 bases). V lost 5 bases to trimming and J lost 5 bases, with 11 bases between them. Per the germline V gene, CDR1 is SGDLS and CDR2 is YYNGEE. This CDR3 region has 14 residues. CDR3 bases: TGTGCCAGCAGAGCCGGGACCGATAATTCACCCCTCCACTTT. Amino acids: CASRAGTDNSPLHF.

This chain connects TRBV28 to TRBJ1-5, with 8 bases identical to TRBD1. Germline lookup yields CDR1 MDHEN and CDR2 SYDVKM. The CDR3 contains 15 residues. V dropped 5 bases and J dropped 5; count of bases not matched to a gene: 8. CDR3 loop: CASSRQGIVDQPQHF. DNA of the CDR3: TGTGCCAGCAGTCGACAGGGGATAGTAGATCAGCCCCAGCATTTT.

The CDR3 DNA is TGTGCCAGCAGACCGGGACAGGGGTATCAGCCCCAGCATTTT. Translating gives CASRPGQGYQPQHF. This chain uses TRBV6-5 with TRBJ1-5; TRBD1 agrees at 10 bases. The germline V gene has CDR1 MNHEY and CDR2 SVGAGI. The CDR3 loop spans 14 amino acids. V gave up 6 bases and J gave up 5 bases; unmatched junction bases: 4.

A word on this clonotype: An end of the junction does not agree with germline; a read error may underlie this. This sequence joins TRBV7-9 and TRBJ1-1; D unclear. The CDR3 sequence is 14 residues long. CDR1 is SEHNR, CDR2 FQNEAQ, per germline (reference sequence). As DNA, the CDR3 is TGTGCCAGCAGCTTAGAGGGAGCTAACACTGAAGTTTTCTTT. Translating gives CASSLEGANTEVFF.

The chain employs TRBV5-6 and TRBJ2-5; weak D call: TRBD2 (6 bases). CDR3 size: 15 residues. V was trimmed by 0 bases and J by 3 bases, leaving 12 bases between them. Per the germline V gene, CDR1 is SGHDT and CDR2 is YYEEEE. This CDR3 is CASSLVAGSEETQYF. CDR3 DNA sequence: TGTGCCAGCAGCTTGGTTGCGGGATCCGAAGAGACCCAGTACTTC.